The present T cell receptor (beta chain) was sequenced within a study of shared clonotypes between healthy human individuals. The deep-level immunoSEQ assay was used. Per the authors' pipeline: Junction-only sequences without quality scores were provided by ImmunoSEQ, so filtering was different. Libraries were prepared by immunoSEQ multiplex PCR; TCRdb keeps only in-frame clonotypes and omits some of them. V, J and clone size are those of that table, while D and trimming were read from the DNA. The sample has some 2,100,000 clones, about 93% seen once. Notes on the study in general: Measured sharing among donors was expected to vary with sequencing depth.

Positive CCR7 selection of CD45RO-negative cells yielded the naive CD8 cells, and terminally differentiated effector memory CD45RA+ cells were excluded. The study drew its donors from healthy HIV-negative adults without recent acute infections or vaccinations. The CDR3 sequence is 16 residues long. As regards this clone: What it binds is unknown.

This TCR was recovered from a man between 18 and 29 years old in good health. Some clones in this sample may be carry-over from other donors' samples. The sequencing input was naive CD8+ T cells from PBMCs. The V and J genes are TRBV21-1 and TRBJ2-3; the D segment call TRBD1 is taken from the table without a DNA check. TRBV21-1 is reported as a pseudogene. The CDR3 DNA is TGTGCCAGCAGCAAAGAACAGGGGGCGTGGGCAGATACGCAGTATTTT. It codes for CASSKEQGAWADTQYF.